The TCR beta chain described here comes from a study of shared clonotypes between healthy human individuals. Clones were read by immunoSEQ multiplex PCR, and TCRdb kept only the in-frame ones, dropping some. The sample lists some 2 million clones; roughly 94% were seen once. The CDR3 loop spans 13 amino acids. In germline, CDR1 is MNHEY, CDR2 SVGAGI. A note on this clone: The junction differs from germline at one of its ends, possibly a read error. Other nucleotide sequences from this sample produce the same CDR3.

Material: naive CD4+ T cells sorted from blood. Subset specified: CD45RA+ positively selected. The chain joins TRBV6-5 to TRBJ1-1, with D unresolved. The sequence came from a man between 18 and 29 years old in good health. The CDR3 region is CASTSDKNTEAFF. The CDR3 nucleotides read TGCGCCAGCACCTCAGACAAGAACACTGAAGCTTTCTTT.